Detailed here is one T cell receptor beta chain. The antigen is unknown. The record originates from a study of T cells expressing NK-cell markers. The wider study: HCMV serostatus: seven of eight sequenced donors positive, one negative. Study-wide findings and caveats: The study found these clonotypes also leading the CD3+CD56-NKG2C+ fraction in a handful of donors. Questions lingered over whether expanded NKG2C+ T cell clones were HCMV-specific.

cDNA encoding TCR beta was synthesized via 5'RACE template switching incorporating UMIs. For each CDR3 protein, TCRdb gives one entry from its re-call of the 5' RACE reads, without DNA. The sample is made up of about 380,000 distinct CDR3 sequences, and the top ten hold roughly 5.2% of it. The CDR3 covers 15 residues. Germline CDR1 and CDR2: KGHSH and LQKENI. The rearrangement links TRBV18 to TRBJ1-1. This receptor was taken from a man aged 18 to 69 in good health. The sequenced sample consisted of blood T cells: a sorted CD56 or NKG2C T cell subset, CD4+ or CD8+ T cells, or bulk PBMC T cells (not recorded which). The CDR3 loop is CASSPSWRGNTEAFF.